Given below is one T cell receptor (beta chain) in context. What it binds is unknown. The CDR3 spans 13 residues. Germline CDR1 MNHNS, CDR2 SASEGT. V gave up 1 base and J gave up 9 bases; unmatched junction bases: 2. The data were produced by immunoSEQ multiplex PCR, yet TCRdb's version contains in-frame clones alone and is incomplete. In the table there are around 32,000 clones, 82% of which are singletons. The data were obtained in a study of a mutant IDH1 vaccine in newly diagnosed glioma. Study details: In some groups vaccination began 4-6 weeks post-radiotherapy; others received it with temozolomide. Averaging approximately 40 years of age, treated patients were about 60% male and 37.5% female.

The time point denotes: week 35, safety follow-up. In every dose of vaccine, 300 ug of mutant IDH1 20-mer peptide was given alongside topical imiquimod. This sample comprised PBMCs, obtained from a glioma patient whose treatment included an IDH1 peptide vaccine. V usage is TRBV6-1 and J usage is TRBJ1-2, with 10 positions matching TRBD1. The origin of this receptor is a woman younger than 35 with glioma. In DNA, the CDR3 is TGTGCCAGCAGTGAAGGACAGGGGGCAAGCTACACCTTC. This sequence encodes CASSEGQGASYTF.